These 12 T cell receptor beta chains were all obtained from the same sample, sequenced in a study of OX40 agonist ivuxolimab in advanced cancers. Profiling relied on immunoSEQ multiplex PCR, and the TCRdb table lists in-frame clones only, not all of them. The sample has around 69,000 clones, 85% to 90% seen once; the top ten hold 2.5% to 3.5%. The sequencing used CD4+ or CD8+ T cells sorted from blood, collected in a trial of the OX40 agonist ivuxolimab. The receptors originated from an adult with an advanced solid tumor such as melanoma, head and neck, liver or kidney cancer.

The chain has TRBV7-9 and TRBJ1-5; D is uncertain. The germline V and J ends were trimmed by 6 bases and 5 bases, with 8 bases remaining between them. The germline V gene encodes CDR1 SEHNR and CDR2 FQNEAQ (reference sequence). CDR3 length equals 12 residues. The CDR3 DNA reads TGTGCCAGCAGGCAGAATGATCAGCCCCAGCATTTT. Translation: CASRQNDQPQHF.

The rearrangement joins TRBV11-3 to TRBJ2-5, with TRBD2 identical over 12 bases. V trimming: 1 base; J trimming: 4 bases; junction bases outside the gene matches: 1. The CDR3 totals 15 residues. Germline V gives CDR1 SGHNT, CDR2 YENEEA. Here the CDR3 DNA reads TGTGCCAGCAGCTTAGGACTAGCGGGAGTAGAGACCCAGTACTTC. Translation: CASSLGLAGVETQYF.

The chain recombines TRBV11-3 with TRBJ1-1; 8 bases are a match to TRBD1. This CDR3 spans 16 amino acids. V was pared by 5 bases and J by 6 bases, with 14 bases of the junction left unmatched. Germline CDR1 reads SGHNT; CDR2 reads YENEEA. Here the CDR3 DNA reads TGTGCCAGCAGCCCCCGGACAGGGACAGGACGCCCTGAAGCTTTCTTT. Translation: CASSPRTGTGRPEAFF.

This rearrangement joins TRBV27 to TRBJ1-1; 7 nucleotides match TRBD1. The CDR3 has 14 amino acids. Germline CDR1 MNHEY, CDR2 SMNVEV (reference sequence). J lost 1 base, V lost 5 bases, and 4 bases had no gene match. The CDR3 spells CASSAQGGNTEAFF. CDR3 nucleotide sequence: TGTGCCAGCAGTGCTCAGGGGGGGAACACTGAAGCTTTCTTT.

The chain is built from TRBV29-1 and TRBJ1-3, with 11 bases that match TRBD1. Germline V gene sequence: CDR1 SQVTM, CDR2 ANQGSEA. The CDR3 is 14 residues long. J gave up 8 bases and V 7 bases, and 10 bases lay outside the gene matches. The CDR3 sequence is CSASGDRGMDTIYF. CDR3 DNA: TGCAGCGCTTCGGGGGACAGGGGGATGGACACCATATATTTT.

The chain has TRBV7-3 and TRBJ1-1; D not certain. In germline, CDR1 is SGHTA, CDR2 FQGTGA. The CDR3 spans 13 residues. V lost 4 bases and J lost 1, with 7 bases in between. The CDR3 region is CASSSFTNTEAFF. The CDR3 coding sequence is TGTGCCAGCAGCTCATTTACGAACACTGAAGCTTTCTTT.

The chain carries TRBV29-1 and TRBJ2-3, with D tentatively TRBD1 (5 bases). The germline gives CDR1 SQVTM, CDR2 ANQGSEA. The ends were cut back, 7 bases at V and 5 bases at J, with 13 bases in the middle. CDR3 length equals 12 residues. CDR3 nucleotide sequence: TGCAGCGACAGGACGAATAGAGATACGCAGTATTTT. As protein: CSDRTNRDTQYF.

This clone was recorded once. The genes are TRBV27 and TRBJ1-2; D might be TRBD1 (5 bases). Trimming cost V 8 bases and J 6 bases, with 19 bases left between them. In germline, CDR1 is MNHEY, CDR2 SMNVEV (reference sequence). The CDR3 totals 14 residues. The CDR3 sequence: CASGFRGRVHGYTF. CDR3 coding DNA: TGTGCCAGCGGGTTTCGTGGCAGGGTCCATGGCTACACCTTC.

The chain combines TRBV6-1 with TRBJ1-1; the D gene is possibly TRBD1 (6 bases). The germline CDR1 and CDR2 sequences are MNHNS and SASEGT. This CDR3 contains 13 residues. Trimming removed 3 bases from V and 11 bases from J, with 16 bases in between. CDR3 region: CASSEGAGLGAFF. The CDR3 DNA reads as TGTGCCAGCAGTGAGGGGGCAGGCCTGGGCGCTTTCTTT.

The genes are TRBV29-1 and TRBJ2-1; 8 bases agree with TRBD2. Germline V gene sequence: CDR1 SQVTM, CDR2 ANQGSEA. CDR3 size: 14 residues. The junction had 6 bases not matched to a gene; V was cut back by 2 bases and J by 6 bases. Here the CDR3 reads CSVEPGLGSNEQFF. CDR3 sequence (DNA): TGCAGCGTTGAACCGGGACTAGGGTCCAATGAGCAGTTCTTC.

The CDR3 is CASSLLSSYEQYF. The CDR3 DNA is TGTGCCAGCAGCTTACTCAGCTCCTACGAGCAGTACTTC. The rearrangement joins TRBV13 to TRBJ2-7, with D hard to call. The V gene's germline CDR1 is PRHDT and CDR2 FYEKMQ (reference sequence). The CDR3 contains 13 residues. V lost 2 bases and J 0 bases, leaving 5 bases between the germline ends.

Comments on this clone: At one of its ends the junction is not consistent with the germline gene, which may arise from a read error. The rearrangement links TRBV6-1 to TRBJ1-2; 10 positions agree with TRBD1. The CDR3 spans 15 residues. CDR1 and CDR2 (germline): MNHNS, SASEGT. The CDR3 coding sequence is TGTGCCAGCAGTGAAGCCCGACAGGGGGCAAGAGTCCTCCTCTTC. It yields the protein CASSEARQGARVLLF.